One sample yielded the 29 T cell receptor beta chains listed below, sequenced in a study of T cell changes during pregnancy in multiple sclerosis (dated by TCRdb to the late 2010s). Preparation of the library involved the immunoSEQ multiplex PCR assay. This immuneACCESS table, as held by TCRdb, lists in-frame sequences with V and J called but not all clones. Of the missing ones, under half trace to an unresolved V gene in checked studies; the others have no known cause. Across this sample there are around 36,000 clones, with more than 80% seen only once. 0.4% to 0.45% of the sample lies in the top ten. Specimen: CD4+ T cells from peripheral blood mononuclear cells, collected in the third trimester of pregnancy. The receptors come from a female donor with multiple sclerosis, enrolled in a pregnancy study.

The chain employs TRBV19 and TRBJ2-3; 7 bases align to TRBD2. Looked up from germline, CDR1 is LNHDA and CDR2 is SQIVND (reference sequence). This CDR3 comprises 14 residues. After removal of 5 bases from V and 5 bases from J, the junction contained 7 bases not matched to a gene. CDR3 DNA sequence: TGTGCCAGTAGTCCGGGGGGAGCTAGAGATACGCAGTATTTT. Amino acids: CASSPGGARDTQYF.

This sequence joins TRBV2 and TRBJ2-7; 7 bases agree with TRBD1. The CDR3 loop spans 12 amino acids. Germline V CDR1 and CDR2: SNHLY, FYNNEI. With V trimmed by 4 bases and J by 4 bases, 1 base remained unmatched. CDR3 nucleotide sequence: TGTGCCAGCAGTGGACAGGGTTACGAGCAGTACTTC. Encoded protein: CASSGQGYEQYF.

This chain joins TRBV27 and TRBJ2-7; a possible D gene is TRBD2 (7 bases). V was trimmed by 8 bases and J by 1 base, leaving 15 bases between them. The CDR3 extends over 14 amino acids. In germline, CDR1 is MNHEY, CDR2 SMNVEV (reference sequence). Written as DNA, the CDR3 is TGTGCCAGCGGGAGGGGGATTAGTTCCTACGAGCAGTACTTC. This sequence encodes CASGRGISSYEQYF.

The CDR3 protein is CASSVASKTGAFF. In DNA form, the CDR3 reads TGTGCCAGCAGCGTAGCTTCCAAGACGGGAGCTTTCTTT. The chain joins TRBV9 to TRBJ1-1; D is unclear. CDR3 length equals 13 residues. Germline-derived CDR1 and CDR2 are SGDLS and YYNGEE. V was clipped by 0 bases and J by 10 bases, with 13 bases between them.

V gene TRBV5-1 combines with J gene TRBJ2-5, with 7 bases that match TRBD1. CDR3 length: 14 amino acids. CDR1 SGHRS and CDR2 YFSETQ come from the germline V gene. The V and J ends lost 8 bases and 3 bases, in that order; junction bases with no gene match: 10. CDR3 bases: TGCGCCAGTTCTGTAGGGGGCCCCGAAGAGACCCAGTACTTC. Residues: CASSVGGPEETQYF.

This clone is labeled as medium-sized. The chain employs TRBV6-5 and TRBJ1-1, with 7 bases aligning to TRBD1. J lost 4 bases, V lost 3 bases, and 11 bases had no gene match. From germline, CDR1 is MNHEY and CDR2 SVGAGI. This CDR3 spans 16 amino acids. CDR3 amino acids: CASSYSLTGAGTEAFF. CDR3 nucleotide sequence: TGTGCCAGCAGTTATTCCCTCACAGGGGCCGGCACTGAAGCTTTCTTT.

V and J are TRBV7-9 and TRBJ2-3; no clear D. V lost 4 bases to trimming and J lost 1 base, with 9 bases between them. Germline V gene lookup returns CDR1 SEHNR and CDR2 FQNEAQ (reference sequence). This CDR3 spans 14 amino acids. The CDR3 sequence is CASSSQKRTDTQYF. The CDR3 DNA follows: TGTGCCAGCAGCTCCCAGAAACGCACAGATACGCAGTATTTT. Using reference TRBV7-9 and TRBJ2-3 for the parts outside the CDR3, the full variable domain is DTGVSQNPRHKITKRGQNVTFRCDPISEHNRLYWYRQTLGQGPEFLTYFQNEAQLEKSRLLSDRFSAERPKGSFSTLEIQRTEQGDSAMYLCASSSQKRTDTQYFGPGTRLTVL.

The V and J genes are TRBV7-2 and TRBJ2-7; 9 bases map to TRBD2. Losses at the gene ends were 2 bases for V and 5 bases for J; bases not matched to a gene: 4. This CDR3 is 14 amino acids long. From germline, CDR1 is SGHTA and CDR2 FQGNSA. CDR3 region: CASSLTGTSNEQYF. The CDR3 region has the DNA TGTGCCAGCAGCTTAACCGGGACTAGCAACGAGCAGTACTTC. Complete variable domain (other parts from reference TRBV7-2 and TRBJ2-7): GAGVSQSPSNKVTEKGKDVELRCDPISGHTALYWYRQSLGQGLEFLIYFQGNSAPDKSGLPSDRFSAERTGGSVSTLTIQRTQQEDSAVYLCASSLTGTSNEQYFGPGTRLTVT.

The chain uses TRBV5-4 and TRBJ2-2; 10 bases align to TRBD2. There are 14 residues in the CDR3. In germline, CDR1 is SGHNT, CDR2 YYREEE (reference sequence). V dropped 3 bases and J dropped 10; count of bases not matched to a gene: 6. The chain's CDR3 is CASSSSGRIEELFF. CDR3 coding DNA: TGTGCCAGCAGCTCTAGCGGGAGAATCGAGGAGCTGTTTTTT.

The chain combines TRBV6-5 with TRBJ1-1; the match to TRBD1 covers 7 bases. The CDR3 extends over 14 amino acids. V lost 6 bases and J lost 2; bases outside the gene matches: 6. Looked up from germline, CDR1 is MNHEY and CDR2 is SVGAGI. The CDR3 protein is CASRQQGRNTEAFF. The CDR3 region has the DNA TGTGCCAGCAGACAACAGGGGCGTAACACTGAAGCTTTCTTT.

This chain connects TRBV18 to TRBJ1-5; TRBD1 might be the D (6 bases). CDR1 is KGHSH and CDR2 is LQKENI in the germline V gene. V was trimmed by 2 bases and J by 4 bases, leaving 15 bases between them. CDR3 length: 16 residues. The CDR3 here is CASSPEAGVRNQPQHF. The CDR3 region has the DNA TGTGCCAGCTCACCAGAGGCAGGGGTTCGGAATCAGCCCCAGCATTTT. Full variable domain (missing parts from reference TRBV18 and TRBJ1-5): NAGVMQNPRHLVRRRGQEARLRCSPMKGHSHVYWYRQLPEEGLKFMVYLQKENIIDESGMPKERFSAEFPKEGPSILRIQQVVRGDSAAYFCASSPEAGVRNQPQHFGDGTRLSIL.

In DNA form, the CDR3 reads TGTGCCAGCTCACCAGTAACAGATACGCAGTATTTT. It specifies CASSPVTDTQYF. The genes are TRBV18 and TRBJ2-3; D is uncertain. This CDR3 contains 12 residues. Looked up from germline, CDR1 is KGHSH and CDR2 is LQKENI. Between the trimmed V and J ends, which lost 2 bases and 3 bases, there was a span of 3 bases.

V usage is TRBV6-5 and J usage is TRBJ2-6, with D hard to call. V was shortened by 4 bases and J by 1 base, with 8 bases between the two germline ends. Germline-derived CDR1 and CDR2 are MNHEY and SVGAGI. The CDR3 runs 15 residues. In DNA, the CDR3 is TGTGCCAGCAGTTGGGTGACTTCTGGGGCCAACGTCCTGACTTTC. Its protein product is CASSWVTSGANVLTF.

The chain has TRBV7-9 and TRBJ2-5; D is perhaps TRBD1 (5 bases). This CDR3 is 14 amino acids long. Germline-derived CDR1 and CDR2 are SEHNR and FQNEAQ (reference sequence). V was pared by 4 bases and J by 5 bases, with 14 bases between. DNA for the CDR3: TGTGCCAGCAGCTCCCAGAGGACATCGGAGACCCAGTACTTC. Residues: CASSSQRTSETQYF.

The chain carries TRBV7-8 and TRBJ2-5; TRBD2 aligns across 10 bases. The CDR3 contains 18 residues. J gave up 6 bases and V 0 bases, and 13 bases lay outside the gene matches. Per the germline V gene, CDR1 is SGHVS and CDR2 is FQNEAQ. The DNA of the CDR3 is TGTGCCAGCAGCTTAGCGCGGGTAGCGGGGGGATCTCAGAAGACCCAGTACTTC. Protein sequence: CASSLARVAGGSQKTQYF.

Here the CDR3 reads CASSPGTGANEKLFF. The CDR3 DNA sequence: TGTGCCAGCAGTCCCGGGACAGGGGCTAATGAAAAACTGTTTTTT. The chain uses TRBV27 and TRBJ1-4; TRBD1 matches 10 bases. Germline trimming cut 5 bases from V and 3 bases from J; bases unmatched to any gene: 3. Germline V lookup: CDR1 MNHEY, CDR2 SMNVEV (reference sequence). This CDR3 is 15 amino acids long.

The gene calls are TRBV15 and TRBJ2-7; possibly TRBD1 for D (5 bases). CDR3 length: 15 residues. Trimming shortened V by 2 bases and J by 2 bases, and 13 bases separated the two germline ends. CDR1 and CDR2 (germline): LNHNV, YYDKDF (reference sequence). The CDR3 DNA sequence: TGTGCCACCAGCAGATATAGTTCAGGGACCTACGAGCAGTACTTC. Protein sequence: CATSRYSSGTYEQYF.

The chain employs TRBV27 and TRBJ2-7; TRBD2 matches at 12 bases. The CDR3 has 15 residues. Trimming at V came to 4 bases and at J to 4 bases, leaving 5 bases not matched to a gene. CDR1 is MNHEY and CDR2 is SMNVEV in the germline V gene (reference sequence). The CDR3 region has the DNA TGTGCCAGCAGTTCGACGACTAGCGGGAGTTACGAGCAGTACTTC. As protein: CASSSTTSGSYEQYF.

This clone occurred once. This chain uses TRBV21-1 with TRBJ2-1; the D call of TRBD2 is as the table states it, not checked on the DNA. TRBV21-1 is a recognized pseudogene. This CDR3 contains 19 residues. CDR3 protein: CASSKGTSGRPRSYNEQFF. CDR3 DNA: TGTGCCAGCAGCAAAGGTACTAGCGGGAGGCCGAGGTCCTACAATGAGCAGTTCTTC.

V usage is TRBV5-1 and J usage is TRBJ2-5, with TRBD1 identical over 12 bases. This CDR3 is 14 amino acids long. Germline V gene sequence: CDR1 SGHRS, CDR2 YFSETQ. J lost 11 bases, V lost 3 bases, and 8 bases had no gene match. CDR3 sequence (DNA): TGCGCCAGCAGCTCGCCGGGACAGGGGGCAGAGCAGTACTTC. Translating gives CASSSPGQGAEQYF.

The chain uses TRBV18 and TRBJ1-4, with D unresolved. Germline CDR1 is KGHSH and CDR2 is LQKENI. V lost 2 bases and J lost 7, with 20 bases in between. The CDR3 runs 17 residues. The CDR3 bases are TGTGCCAGCTCACCATATAAAGAGGGTGGTGGCGGTGAAAAACTGTTTTTT. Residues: CASSPYKEGGGGEKLFF.

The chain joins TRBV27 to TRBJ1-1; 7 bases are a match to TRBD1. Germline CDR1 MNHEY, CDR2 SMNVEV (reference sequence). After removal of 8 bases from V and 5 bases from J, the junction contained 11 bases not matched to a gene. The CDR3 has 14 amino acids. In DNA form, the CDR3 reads TGTGCCAGCGGCCGGCAGGGGGGATGGACTGAAGCTTTCTTT. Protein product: CASGRQGGWTEAFF.

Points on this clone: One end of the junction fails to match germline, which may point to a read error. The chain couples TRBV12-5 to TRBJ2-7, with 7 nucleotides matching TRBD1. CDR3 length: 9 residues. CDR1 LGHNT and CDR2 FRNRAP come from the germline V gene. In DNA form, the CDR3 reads TGTGCTAGTGGTCCTCAGGGGGACTTC. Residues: CASGPQGDF.

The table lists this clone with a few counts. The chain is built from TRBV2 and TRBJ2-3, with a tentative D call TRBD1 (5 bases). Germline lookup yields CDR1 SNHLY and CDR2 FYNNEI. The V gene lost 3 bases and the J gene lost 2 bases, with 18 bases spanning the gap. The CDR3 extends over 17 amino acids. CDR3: CASSDRWPGRSTDTQYF. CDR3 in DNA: TGTGCCAGCAGTGATAGGTGGCCAGGGCGATCCACAGATACGCAGTATTTT.

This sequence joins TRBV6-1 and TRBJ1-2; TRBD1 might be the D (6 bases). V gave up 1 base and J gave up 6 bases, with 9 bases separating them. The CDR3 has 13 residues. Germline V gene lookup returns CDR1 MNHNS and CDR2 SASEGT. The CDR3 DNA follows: TGTGCCAGCAGTGAAGTGGGGGCGAATGGCTACACCTTC. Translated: CASSEVGANGYTF.

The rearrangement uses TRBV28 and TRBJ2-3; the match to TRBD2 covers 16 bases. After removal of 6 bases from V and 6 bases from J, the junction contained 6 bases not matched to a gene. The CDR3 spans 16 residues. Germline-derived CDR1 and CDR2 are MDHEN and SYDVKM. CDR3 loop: CASSDGTSGRGDTQYF. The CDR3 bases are TGTGCCAGCAGCGACGGGACTAGCGGGAGGGGGGATACGCAGTATTTT.

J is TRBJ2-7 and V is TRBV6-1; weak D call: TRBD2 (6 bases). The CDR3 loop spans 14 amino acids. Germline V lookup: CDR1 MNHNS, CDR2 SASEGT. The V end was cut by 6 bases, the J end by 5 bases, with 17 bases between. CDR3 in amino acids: CASRMTSVLHEQYF. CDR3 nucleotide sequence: TGTGCCAGCAGAATGACTAGTGTGCTCCACGAGCAGTACTTC.

CDR3 nucleotides: TGTGCCAGCAGCCGACGGCAGGGTTCTGGGGCCAACGTCCTGACTTTC. Translated, it gives CASSRRQGSGANVLTF. The V call is TRBV28, the J call TRBJ2-6, with D maybe TRBD1 (5 bases). The CDR3 is 16 amino acids. The ends were cut back, 6 bases at V and 1 base at J, with 13 bases in the middle. Germline-derived CDR1 and CDR2 are MDHEN and SYDVKM.

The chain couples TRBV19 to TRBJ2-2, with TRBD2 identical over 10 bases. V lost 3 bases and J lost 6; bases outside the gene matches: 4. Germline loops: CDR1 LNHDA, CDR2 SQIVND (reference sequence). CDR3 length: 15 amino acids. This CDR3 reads CASSISTSGSGELFF. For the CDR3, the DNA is TGTGCCAGTAGTATCTCGACTAGCGGGTCCGGGGAGCTGTTTTTT.